This TCR beta chain appears in the sequencing data of a study of T cells in localized non-small cell lung cancer. Study-wide results and limits: With higher T cell density in blood came longer overall survival.

V lost 5 bases and J 0 bases, leaving 8 bases between the germline ends. Germline CDR1 reads SGHNT; CDR2 reads YENEEA. This CDR3 region has 14 residues. By sample share, this clone is medium-sized (0.01 to 0.1%). Its antigen remains unknown. The assay was immunoSEQ multiplex PCR, and TCRdb's table has in-frame clones only and misses some. Of 700 to 950 clones in the sample, 29% were seen once. The TCR comes from a woman between 40 and 69 years old with stage I squamous cell lung carcinoma. This specimen was normal lung tissue next to the tumor, taken before any cancer treatment. The V gene is TRBV11-3, the J gene TRBJ2-1; D gene ambiguous. The CDR3 nucleotides read TGTGCCAGCAGCCCCAAAGACTCCTACAATGAGCAGTTCTTC. It yields the protein CASSPKDSYNEQFF.